A single sample gave rise to the 10 T cell receptor beta chains below, sequenced in a study of blood T cell repertoires in COVID-19. Using immunoSEQ multiplex PCR, the repertoire was profiled, and TCRdb retains in-frame clones only, with some absent. Of tens of thousands of clones listed, around four fifths are singletons. Sequencing input: peripheral blood. The source is a man in his sixties or seventies with acute or convalescent COVID-19.

The V gene is TRBV6-5, the J gene TRBJ2-3; the match to TRBD2 covers 9 bases. The CDR3 contains 16 residues. With V trimmed by 4 bases and J by 4 bases, 9 bases remained unmatched. CDR1 is MNHEY and CDR2 is SVGAGI in the germline V gene. The CDR3, as DNA: TGTGCCAGCAGTTCCCTGGCGGGGGGGCGCGCAGATACGCAGTATTTT. This gives the protein CASSSLAGGRADTQYF.

The chain couples TRBV19 to TRBJ2-3, with D possibly TRBD2 on 6 matching bases. Trimming pared 0 bases from V and 3 bases from J, leaving 10 bases between. This CDR3 spans 15 amino acids. In germline, CDR1 is LNHDA, CDR2 SQIVND (reference sequence). The CDR3: CASSIEEGMTDTQYF. CDR3 DNA sequence: TGTGCCAGTAGTATAGAGGAGGGAATGACAGATACGCAGTATTTT.

The V gene is TRBV29-1, the J gene TRBJ2-2, with 9 nucleotides matching TRBD2. This CDR3 is 15 amino acids long. CDR1 is SQVTM and CDR2 is ANQGSEA in the germline V gene. After removal of 5 bases from V and 4 bases from J, the junction contained 8 bases not matched to a gene. CDR3 DNA: TGCAGCGTTTGGCTTGCGGGGGGGTCCACCGGGGAGCTGTTTTTT. Amino acids: CSVWLAGGSTGELFF.

This clone came up a few times. J is TRBJ2-7 and V is TRBV7-8; 7 bases fit TRBD2. The CDR3 has 12 residues. CDR1 and CDR2 (germline): SGHVS, FQNEAQ. J was trimmed by 7 bases and V by 5 bases; bases with no gene match: 5. DNA of the CDR3: TGTGCCAGCAGCAAAAACGGGGGGGAGCAGTACTTC. Residues: CASSKNGGEQYF.

The V and J genes are TRBV15 and TRBJ2-7; 9 positions agree with TRBD2. The CDR3 has 13 amino acids. After removal of 6 bases from V and 3 bases from J, the junction contained 3 bases not matched to a gene. The V gene's germline CDR1 is LNHNV and CDR2 YYDKDF (reference sequence). This CDR3 reads CATSFSGSYEQYF. In DNA form, the CDR3 reads TGTGCCACCAGTTTTAGCGGGAGCTACGAGCAGTACTTC.

V usage is TRBV5-1 and J usage is TRBJ2-7, with 7 bases aligning to TRBD2. The V segment lost 0 bases and the J segment 6 bases; nucleotides outside the gene matches: 6. From germline, CDR1 is SGHRS and CDR2 YFSETQ. CDR3 length equals 14 residues. CDR3 protein: CASSLVGGRLEQYF. The DNA for the CDR3 is TGCGCCAGCAGCTTGGTGGGGGGGAGGCTCGAGCAGTACTTC.

In its sample, this clone was seen a few times. The V gene is TRBV7-2, the J gene TRBJ2-1; 12 bases align to TRBD2. The trim removed 5 bases at V and 4 bases at J, leaving 0 bases unmatched. This CDR3 has 14 residues. Germline CDR1 reads SGHTA; CDR2 reads FQGNSA. The CDR3 DNA follows: TGTGCCAGCAGCGGGACTAGCGGGTACAATGAGCAGTTCTTC. Amino acids: CASSGTSGYNEQFF. Filled out from reference TRBV7-2 and TRBJ2-1, the complete variable domain reads GAGVSQSPSNKVTEKGKDVELRCDPISGHTALYWYRQSLGQGLEFLIYFQGNSAPDKSGLPSDRFSAERTGGSVSTLTIQRTQQEDSAVYLCASSGTSGYNEQFFGPGTRLTVL.

As to this clone: One end of the junction is discordant with germline, which a read error may explain. J is TRBJ2-1 and V is TRBV6-2 or TRBV6-3; 8 nucleotides line up with TRBD2. Germline values: CDR1 MNHEY, CDR2 SVGEGT. The CDR3 has 16 residues. CDR3 in amino acids: CASSLPGGSSHNEQFF. CDR3 DNA sequence: TGTGCCAGCAGTCTTCCGGGGGGGTCCTCCCACAATGAGCAGTTCTTC.

V is TRBV11-2 and J is TRBJ1-2; D possibly corresponds to TRBD1 (6 bases). Germline V gives CDR1 SGHAT, CDR2 FQNNGV. V was cut by 1 base and J by 4 bases, with 16 bases left in between. The CDR3 spans 16 residues. CDR3 sequence: CASSLGGVTGGYGYTF. CDR3 sequence (DNA): TGTGCCAGCAGCTTAGGGGGAGTGACAGGTGGCTATGGCTACACCTTC.

This clone showed up just once. The chain carries TRBV3-1 (or the pseudogene TRBV3-2) and TRBJ2-3; no reliable D call. Germline V gene lookup returns CDR1 LGHDT and CDR2 YNNKEL (reference sequence). This CDR3 has 11 residues. V was pared by 4 bases and J by 7 bases, with 6 bases between. The CDR3 DNA follows: TGTGCCAGCAGCCTCAGGAATACGCAGTATTTT. This gives the protein CASSLRNTQYF.